In its sample, the clone carrying this T cell receptor beta chain was seen a few times. Its antigen is unknown. The PCR ran on 60 Vbeta and 13 Jbeta primers. The method was immunoSEQ multiplex PCR; TCRdb's version includes in-frame clones alone and lacks a portion of them. Among 100,000 or so clones listed, 12% to 15% were seen once. CDR1 and CDR2 from the germline V gene are SNHLY and FYNNEI. This CDR3 contains 17 residues. This specimen belongs to a study of cytomegalovirus exposure and HLA in healthy donors. General study findings and limits: One cluster of highly shared sequence variants probably arose as a sequencing artifact. Later on, an analysis showed TCR association rates differing by HLA locus, with DRB1 the most and HLA-C the fewest.

Likely unrecorded immune exposures existed in these nominally healthy donors. The specimen sequenced was PBMCs. This clonotype was obtained from a female donor in good health and CMV-seronegative. The chain couples TRBV2 to TRBJ2-5; TRBD1 matches 9 bases. Matching the DNA end better, TRBJ2-7 makes the J call doubtful. CDR3 sequence reads: CASSPGTGKGPTYEQYF. CDR3 nucleotide sequence: TGTGCCAGCAGTCCCGGGACAGGGAAGGGCCCAACCTACGAGCAGTACTTC.